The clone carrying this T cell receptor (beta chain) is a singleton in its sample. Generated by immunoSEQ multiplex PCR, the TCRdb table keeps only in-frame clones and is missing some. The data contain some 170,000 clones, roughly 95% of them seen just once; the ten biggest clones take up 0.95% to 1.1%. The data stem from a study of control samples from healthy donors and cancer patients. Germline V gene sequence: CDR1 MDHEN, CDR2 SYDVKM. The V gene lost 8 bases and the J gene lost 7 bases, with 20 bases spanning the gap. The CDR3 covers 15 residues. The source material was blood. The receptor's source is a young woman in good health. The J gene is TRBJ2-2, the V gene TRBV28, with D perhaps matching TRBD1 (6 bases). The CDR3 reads CASRTRHRAIGELFF. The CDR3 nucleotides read TGTGCCAGCCGTACAAGGCACAGGGCGATCGGGGAGCTGTTTTTT.